Each of the 2 T cell receptor beta chains below was sequenced from the same sample in a study of regulatory T cells in long-lasting Graves disease. Noted time point: newly diagnosed GD, antithyroid drugs for less than 3 months. PBMC RNA served as the TCR library source. Arm-PCR with iRepertoire HTBI primers amplified the CDR3 regions for these TCR beta libraries. Each CDR3 protein gets one entry after TCRdb re-called the multiplex PCR reads with MiXCR. The table includes around 250,000 distinct CDR3 sequences, around a sixth detected once. This sample was also put to use in a study of T cells in Graves' hyperthyroidism and ophthalmopathy.

The sample consisted of peripheral blood mononuclear cells (PBMCs), taken at new diagnosis, from a patient treated with antithyroid drugs. The receptor source for this set is a woman in her 30s with Graves disease.

The table lists this clonotype with a few counts. At one end, the junction sequence differs from germline, possibly due to a read error. The J gene is TRBJ2-7, the V gene TRBV27; D perhaps matches TRBD2 (5 bases). The V gene's germline CDR1 is MNHEY and CDR2 SMNVEV (reference sequence). This CDR3 is built from 15 residues. The CDR3 nucleotides are TGTGCCAGCAGTCTATCAATGAGGGCGGCTTCCGAGCAGTACTTC. Translation: CASSLSMRAASEQYF.

This clonotype was counted many times. V gene TRBV5-4 combines with J gene TRBJ2-3; D is possibly TRBD1 or TRBD2 (5 bases each). Per the germline V gene, CDR1 is SGHNT and CDR2 is YYREEE (reference sequence). The CDR3 has 16 residues. V lost 4 bases and J lost 3, with 18 bases in between. CDR3 sequence: CASSPRGVGITDTQYF. The CDR3 DNA is TGTGCCAGCAGCCCACGAGGGGTAGGGATTACAGATACGCAGTATTTT.